The clone carrying this T cell receptor beta chain was seen repeatedly, ten times or more. Its antigen is unidentified. The record originates from a study of regulatory T cells in long-lasting Graves disease. The time point was: newly diagnosed GD, antithyroid drugs for less than 3 months. Making the TCR library involved RNA that had been extracted from PBMCs. Arm-PCR with iRepertoire HTBI primers amplified the CDR3 regions for these TCR beta libraries. One entry per CDR3 protein results from TCRdb running MiXCR on the multiplex PCR reads. Here the sample spans some 370,000 distinct CDR3 sequences, approximately 12% being singletons. The CDR3 spans 14 residues. V was cut by 5 bases and J by 6 bases, with 16 bases left in between. Germline V gene lookup returns CDR1 SEHNR and CDR2 FQNEAQ (reference sequence). Findings and limits, study-wide: TRBV28 was favored in persistent disease, as were TRBJ1-2 and TRBJ2-5.

The same specimen was also included in a second study, on T cells in Graves' hyperthyroidism and ophthalmopathy. This second study notes: Together with thyroid ultrasound, orbital computed tomography, serum thyroxine and TRAb, clinical symptoms were used for diagnoses.

This receptor was taken from a young woman with Graves disease. This chain connects TRBV7-9 to TRBJ1-1, with a possible D match to TRBD1 (6 bases). The sequenced sample was peripheral blood mononuclear cells (PBMCs), obtained at new diagnosis, from a patient treated with antithyroid drugs. The CDR3 coding sequence is TGTGCCAGCAGCGAACAGGGTCCTGGGCCTGAAGCTTTCTTT. Protein: CASSEQGPGPEAFF.